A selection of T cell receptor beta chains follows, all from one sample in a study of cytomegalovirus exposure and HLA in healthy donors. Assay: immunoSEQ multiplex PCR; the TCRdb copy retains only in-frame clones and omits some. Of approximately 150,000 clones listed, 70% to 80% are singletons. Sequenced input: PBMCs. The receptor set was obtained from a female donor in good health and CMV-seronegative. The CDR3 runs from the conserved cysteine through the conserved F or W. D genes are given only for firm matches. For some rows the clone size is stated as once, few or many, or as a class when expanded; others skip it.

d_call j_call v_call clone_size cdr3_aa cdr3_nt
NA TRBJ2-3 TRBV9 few CASSDGGLGVGDTQYF TGTGCCAGCAGCGATGGGGGACTTGGGGTTGGAGATACGCAGTATTTT
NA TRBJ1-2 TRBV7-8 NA CASSLVIRDNNYGYTF TGTGCCAGCAGCTTAGTCATTAGGGACAATAACTATGGCTACACCTTC
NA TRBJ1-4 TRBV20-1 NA CSATFREKLFF TGCAGTGCCACTTTTCGGGAAAAACTGTTTTTT
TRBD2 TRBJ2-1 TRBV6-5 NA CASSASGGYNEQFF TGTGCCAGCAGTGCTAGCGGCGGCTACAATGAGCAGTTCTTC
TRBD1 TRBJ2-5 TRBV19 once CASSQMGQLLQETQYF TGTGCCAGTAGTCAAATGGGACAGCTCCTCCAAGAGACCCAGTACTTC
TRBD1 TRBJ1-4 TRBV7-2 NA CASSSRTGEEKLFF TGTGCCAGCAGCTCACGGACAGGGGAGGAAAAACTGTTTTTT
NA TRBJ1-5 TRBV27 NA CAGQFSNQPQHF TGTGCGGGGCAGTTTAGCAATCAGCCCCAGCATTTT
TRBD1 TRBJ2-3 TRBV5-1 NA CASSLGGQGTDTQYF TGCGCCAGCAGCTTGGGGGGACAGGGGACAGATACGCAGTATTTT
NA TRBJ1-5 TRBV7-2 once CASSQSNSNQPQHF TGTGCCAGCAGTCAATCAAATAGCAATCAGCCCCAGCATTTT
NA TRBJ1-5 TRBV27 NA CASRQGSNQPQHF TGTGCCAGCCGTCAGGGTAGCAATCAGCCCCAGCATTTT
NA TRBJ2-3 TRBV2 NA CASKKYTGTRGPDTQYF TGTGCCAGCAAGAAATATACCGGGACCAGGGGCCCAGATACGCAGTATTTT
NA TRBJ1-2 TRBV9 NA CASSVAGAEPNYGYTF TGTGCCAGCAGCGTAGCTGGGGCAGAACCTAACTATGGCTACACCTTC
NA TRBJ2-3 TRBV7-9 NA CASSLATGDTDTQYF TGTGCCAGCAGCTTAGCTACAGGAGACACAGATACGCAGTATTTT
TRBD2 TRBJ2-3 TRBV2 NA CASSVLADTQYF TGTGCCAGCAGTGTACTAGCGGATACGCAGTATTTT
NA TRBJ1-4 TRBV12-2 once CASRFRTGEKLFF TGTGCAAGTCGCTTTAGGACAGGCGAAAAACTGTTTTTT
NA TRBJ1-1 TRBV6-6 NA CASSTFGGGGNTEAFF TGTGCCAGCAGTACCTTTGGCGGGGGAGGGAACACTGAAGCTTTCTTT
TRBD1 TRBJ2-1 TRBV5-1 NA CASSSSPGQGAENEQFF TGCGCCAGCAGCTCCTCCCCCGGACAGGGAGCGGAGAATGAGCAGTTCTTC
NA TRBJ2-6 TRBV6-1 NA CASSETTAGANVLTF TGTGCCAGCAGTGAAACCACAGCCGGGGCCAACGTCCTGACTTTC
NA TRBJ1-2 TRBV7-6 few CASSPPPDGYTF TGTGCCAGCAGCCCCCCGCCAGATGGCTACACCTTC
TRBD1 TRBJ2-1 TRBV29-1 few CSLGDRALSGFGNEQFF TGCAGCCTTGGGGACAGGGCACTCTCCGGCTTTGGCAATGAGCAGTTCTTC
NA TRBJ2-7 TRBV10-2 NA CASSQDRPSSYEQYF TGCGCCAGCAGTCAGGACAGACCGAGCTCCTACGAGCAGTACTTC
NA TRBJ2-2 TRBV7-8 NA CASSPRTGSTGELFF TGTGCCAGCAGCCCTAGGACGGGAAGCACCGGGGAGCTGTTTTTT
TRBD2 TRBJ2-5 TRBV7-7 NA CASSSGPSGGTQYF TGTGCCAGCAGCTCGGGACCGAGCGGGGGGACCCAGTACTTC
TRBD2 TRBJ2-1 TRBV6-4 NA CASSGTSGGASDEQFF TGTGCCAGCAGTGGGACTAGCGGGGGGGCTTCGGATGAGCAGTTCTTC
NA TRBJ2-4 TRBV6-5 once CASSYSGTHKNIQYF TGTGCCAGCAGTTACTCTGGCACACACAAAAACATTCAGTACTTC